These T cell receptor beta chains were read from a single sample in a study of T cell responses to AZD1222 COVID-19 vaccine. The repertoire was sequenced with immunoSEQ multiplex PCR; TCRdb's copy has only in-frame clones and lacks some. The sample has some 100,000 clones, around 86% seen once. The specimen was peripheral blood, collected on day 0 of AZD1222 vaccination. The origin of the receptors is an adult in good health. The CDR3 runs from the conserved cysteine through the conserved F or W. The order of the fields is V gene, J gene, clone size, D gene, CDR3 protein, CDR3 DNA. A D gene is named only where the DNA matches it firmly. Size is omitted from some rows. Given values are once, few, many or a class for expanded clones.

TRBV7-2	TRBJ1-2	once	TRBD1	CASSGQGDGYGYTF	TGTGCCAGCAGTGGACAGGGAGACGGTTATGGCTACACCTTC
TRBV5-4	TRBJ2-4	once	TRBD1	CASSSPGGAKNIQYF	TGTGCCAGCAGCAGCCCAGGGGGAGCCAAAAACATTCAGTACTTC
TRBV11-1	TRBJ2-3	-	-	CASSLMGSDTQYF	TGTGCCAGCAGCTTAATGGGAAGTGATACGCAGTATTTT
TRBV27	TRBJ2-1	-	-	CASTRFGYNEQFF	TGTGCCAGCACCCGGTTTGGGTACAATGAGCAGTTCTTC
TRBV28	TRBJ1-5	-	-	CASSAKGGSNQPQHF	TGTGCCAGCAGTGCCAAGGGGGGTAGCAATCAGCCCCAGCATTTT
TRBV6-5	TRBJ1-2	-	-	CASRTGRQPNYGYTF	TGTGCCAGCAGAACCGGGAGGCAACCTAACTATGGCTACACCTTC
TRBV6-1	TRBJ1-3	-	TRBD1	CASSDTGVTGNTIYF	TGTGCCAGCAGTGACACAGGGGTTACTGGAAACACCATATATTTT
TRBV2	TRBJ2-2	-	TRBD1	CASSWDRGTGELFF	TGTGCCAGCAGTTGGGACAGGGGCACCGGGGAGCTGTTTTTT
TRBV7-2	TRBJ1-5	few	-	CASSYRPSDPNQPQHF	TGTGCCAGCAGCTACCGTCCCTCCGACCCCAATCAGCCCCAGCATTTT
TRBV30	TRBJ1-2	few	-	CAWIRGAYGYTF	TGTGCCTGGATTAGGGGGGCCTATGGCTACACCTTC
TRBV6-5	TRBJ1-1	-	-	CASVLGNGEAFF	TGTGCCAGCGTCTTAGGGAATGGTGAAGCTTTCTTT
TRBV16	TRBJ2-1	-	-	CASSQSGLEQFF	TGTGCCAGCAGCCAATCGGGACTTGAGCAGTTCTTC